Included here is one T cell receptor (beta chain) sequence, with context. This sample was included in a study of blood T cell repertoires in COVID-19. Germline V gives CDR1 SGHAT, CDR2 FQNNGV. The CDR3 totals 15 residues. V was pared by 5 bases and J by 6 bases, with 10 bases of the junction left unmatched. Study members were between about 18 and 89 years old and lived in approximately 25 US regions. Assignment of participants to cohorts was predicated upon participant-reported clinical history. A COVID-19 case was met by exposed participants within 2 weeks before study entry. Per the original data handling: By means of reference gene primer amplification, nucleated cell counts were estimated. Sequenced by immunoSEQ multiplex PCR; TCRdb stores in-frame clones only, minus some. V, J and clone size derive from that table, while D and trimming were established from the DNA sequence. Of 300,000 or so clones listed, about nine tenths were seen once; the top ten hold less than 3%.

The chain has TRBV11-2 and TRBJ2-1, with 7 bases fitting TRBD2. The clonotype comes from a woman aged 50 to 60 who had been exposed to COVID-19. Sequencing was performed on PBMCs or T cells enriched from blood (not recorded which). CDR3 in amino acids: CASSPAGKSPNEQFF. The DNA for the CDR3 is TGTGCCAGCAGCCCAGCGGGGAAATCCCCCAATGAGCAGTTCTTC. Based on the CDR3 plus reference TRBV11-2 and TRBJ2-1, the full variable domain is EAGVAQSPRYKIIEKRQSVAFWCNPISGHATLYWYQQILGQGPKLLIQFQNNGVVDDSQLPKDRFSAERLKGVDSTLKIQPAKLEDSAVYLCASSPAGKSPNEQFFGPGTRLTVL.